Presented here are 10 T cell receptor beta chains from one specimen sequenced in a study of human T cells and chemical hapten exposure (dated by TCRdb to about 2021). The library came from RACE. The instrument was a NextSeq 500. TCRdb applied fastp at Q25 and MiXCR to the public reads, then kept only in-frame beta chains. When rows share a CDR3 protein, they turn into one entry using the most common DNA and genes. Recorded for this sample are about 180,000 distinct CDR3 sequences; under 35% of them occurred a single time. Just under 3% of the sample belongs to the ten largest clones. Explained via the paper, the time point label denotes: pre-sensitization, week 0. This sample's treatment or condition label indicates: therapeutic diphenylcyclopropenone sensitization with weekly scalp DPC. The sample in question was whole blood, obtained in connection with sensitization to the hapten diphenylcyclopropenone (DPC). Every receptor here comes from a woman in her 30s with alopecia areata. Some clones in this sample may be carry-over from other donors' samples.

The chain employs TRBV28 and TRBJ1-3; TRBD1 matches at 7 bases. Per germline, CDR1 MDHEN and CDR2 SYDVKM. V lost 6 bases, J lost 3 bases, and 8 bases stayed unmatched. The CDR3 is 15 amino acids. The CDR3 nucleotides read TGTGCCAGCAGCGAACAGGGGTATGGTGGAAACACCATATATTTT. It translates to CASSEQGYGGNTIYF.

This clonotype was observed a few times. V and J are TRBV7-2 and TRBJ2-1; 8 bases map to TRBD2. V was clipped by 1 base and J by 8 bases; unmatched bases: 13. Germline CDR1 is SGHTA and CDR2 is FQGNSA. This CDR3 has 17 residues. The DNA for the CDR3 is TGTGCCAGCAGCTTAGAGTTAACTAGCGGAGGGGGTTATGAGCAGTTCTTC. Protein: CASSLELTSGGGYEQFF.

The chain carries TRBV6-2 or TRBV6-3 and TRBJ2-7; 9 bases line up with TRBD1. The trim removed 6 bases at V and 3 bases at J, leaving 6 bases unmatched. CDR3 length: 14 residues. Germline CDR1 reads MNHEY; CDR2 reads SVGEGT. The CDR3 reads CASSLRTGVYEQYF. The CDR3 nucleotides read TGTGCCAGCAGCCTAAGGACAGGGGTCTACGAGCAGTACTTC.

The CDR3 nucleotides read TGTGCCAGCAGTGGACAGCTTCCCTACGAGCAGTACTTC. The encoded protein is CASSGQLPYEQYF. V is TRBV2 and J is TRBJ2-7; TRBD1 is a possible D gene (5 bases). Trimming stripped 4 bases from V and 2 bases from J, with 9 bases between. From germline, CDR1 is SNHLY and CDR2 FYNNEI. The CDR3 runs 13 residues.

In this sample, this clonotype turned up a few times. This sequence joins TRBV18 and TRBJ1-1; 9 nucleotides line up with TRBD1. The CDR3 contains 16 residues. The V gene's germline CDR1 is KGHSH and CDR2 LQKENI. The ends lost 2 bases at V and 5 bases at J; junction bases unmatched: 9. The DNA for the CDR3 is TGTGCCAGCTCACCATTTGAAACAGGGGGCAGGACTGAAGCTTTCTTT. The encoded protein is CASSPFETGGRTEAFF.

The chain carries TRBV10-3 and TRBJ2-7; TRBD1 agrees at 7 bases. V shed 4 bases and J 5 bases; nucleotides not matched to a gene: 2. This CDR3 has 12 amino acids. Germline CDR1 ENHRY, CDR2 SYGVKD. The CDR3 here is CAISGTGDEQYF. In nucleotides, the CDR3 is TGTGCCATCAGTGGAACAGGGGACGAGCAGTACTTC.

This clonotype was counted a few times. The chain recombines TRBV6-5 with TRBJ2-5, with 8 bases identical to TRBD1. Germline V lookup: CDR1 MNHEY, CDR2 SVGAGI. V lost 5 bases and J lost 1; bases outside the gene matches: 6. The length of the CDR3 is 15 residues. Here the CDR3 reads CASSRFDRGQETQYF. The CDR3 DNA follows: TGTGCCAGCAGTAGATTCGACAGGGGCCAAGAGACCCAGTACTTC.

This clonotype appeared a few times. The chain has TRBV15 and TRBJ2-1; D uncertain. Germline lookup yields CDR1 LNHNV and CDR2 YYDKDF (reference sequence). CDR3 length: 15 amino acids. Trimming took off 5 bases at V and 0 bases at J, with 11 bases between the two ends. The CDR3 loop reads CATSGDLSSYNEQFF. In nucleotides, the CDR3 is TGTGCCACCAGCGGTGACTTAAGCTCCTACAATGAGCAGTTCTTC.

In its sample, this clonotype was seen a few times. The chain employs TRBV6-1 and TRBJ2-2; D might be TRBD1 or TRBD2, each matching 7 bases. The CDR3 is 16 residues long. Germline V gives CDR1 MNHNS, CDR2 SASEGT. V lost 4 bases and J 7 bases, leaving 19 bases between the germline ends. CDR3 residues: CASSGGGTVGVGELFF. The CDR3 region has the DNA TGTGCCAGCAGTGGGGGAGGGACAGTTGGAGTCGGGGAGCTGTTTTTT.

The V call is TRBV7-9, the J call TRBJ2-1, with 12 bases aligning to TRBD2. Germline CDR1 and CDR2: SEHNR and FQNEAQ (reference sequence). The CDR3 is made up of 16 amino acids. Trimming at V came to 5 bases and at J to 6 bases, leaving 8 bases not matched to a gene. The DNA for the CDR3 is TGTGCCAGCAGCCCACAGCTAGCGGGAGGGACCAATGAGCAGTTCTTC. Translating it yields CASSPQLAGGTNEQFF.